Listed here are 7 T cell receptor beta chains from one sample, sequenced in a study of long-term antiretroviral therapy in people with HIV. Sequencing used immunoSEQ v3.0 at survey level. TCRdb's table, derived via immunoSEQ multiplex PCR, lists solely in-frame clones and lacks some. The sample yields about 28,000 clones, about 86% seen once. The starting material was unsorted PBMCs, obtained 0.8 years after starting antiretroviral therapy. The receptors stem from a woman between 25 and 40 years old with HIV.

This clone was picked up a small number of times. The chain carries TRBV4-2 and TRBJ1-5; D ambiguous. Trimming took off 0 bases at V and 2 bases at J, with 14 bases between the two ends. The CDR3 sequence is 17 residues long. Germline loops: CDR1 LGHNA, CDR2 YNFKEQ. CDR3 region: CASSQDLRAVGNQPQHF. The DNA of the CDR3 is TGTGCCAGCAGCCAAGATCTACGGGCCGTGGGCAATCAGCCCCAGCATTTT.

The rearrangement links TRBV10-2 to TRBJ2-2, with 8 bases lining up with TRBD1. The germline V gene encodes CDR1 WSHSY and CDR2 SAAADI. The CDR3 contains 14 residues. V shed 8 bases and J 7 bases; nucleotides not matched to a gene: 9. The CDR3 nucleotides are TGCGCCAGCCTAAGGACAGGGCTTAGCGGGGAGCTGTTTTTT. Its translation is CASLRTGLSGELFF.

This CDR3 is CASSFFRTDTQYF. The DNA of the CDR3 is TGTGCCAGCAGTTTCTTCCGGACAGATACGCAGTATTTT. The chain has TRBV27 and TRBJ2-3; D is unresolved. This CDR3 is built from 13 residues. The germline V and J ends were trimmed by 3 bases and 3 bases, with 7 bases remaining between them. Looked up from germline, CDR1 is MNHEY and CDR2 is SMNVEV (reference sequence).

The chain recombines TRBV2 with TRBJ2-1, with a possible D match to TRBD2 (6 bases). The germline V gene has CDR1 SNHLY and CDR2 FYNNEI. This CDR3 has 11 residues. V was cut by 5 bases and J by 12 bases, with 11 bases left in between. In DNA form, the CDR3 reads TGTGCCAGCAGTCCCCGGGACTGGCAGTTCTTC. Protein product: CASSPRDWQFF.

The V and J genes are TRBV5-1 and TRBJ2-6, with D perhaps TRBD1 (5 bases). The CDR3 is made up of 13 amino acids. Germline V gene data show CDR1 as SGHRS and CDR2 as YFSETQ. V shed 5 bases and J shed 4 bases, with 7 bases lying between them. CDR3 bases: TGCGCCAGCAGGGGGCCCGGGGCCAACGTCCTGACTTTC. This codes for CASRGPGANVLTF.

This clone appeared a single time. The CDR3 is CASSEWAAGGEKLFF. The CDR3 DNA reads as TGTGCCAGCAGTGAATGGGCAGCAGGGGGTGAAAAACTGTTTTTT. This chain uses TRBV2 with TRBJ1-4; 7 positions agree with TRBD1. Looked up from germline, CDR1 is SNHLY and CDR2 is FYNNEI. With V trimmed by 2 bases and J by 7 bases, 7 bases remained unmatched. This CDR3 has 15 residues.

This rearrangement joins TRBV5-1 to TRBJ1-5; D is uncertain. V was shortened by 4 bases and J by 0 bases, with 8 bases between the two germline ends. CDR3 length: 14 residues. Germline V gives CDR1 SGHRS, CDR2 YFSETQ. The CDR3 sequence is CASSPGDSNQPQHF. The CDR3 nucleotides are TGCGCCAGCAGCCCCGGTGATAGCAATCAGCCCCAGCATTTT.